This T cell receptor (beta chain) was recovered during a study of T-cell memory formation after mild COVID-19. From the 5' RACE reads, TCRdb called clonotypes with MiXCR, one entry per CDR3 protein. The sample consists of hundreds of thousands of distinct CDR3 sequences, about 15% of them appearing once. This clonotype was found a few times. Source material: PBMCs or a T cell subset sorted from them (not recorded which). This TCR came from a man in his late teens or twenties who had mild COVID-19 (a few samples of this study predate the infection). Cell type and time point are not known.

In nucleotides, the CDR3 is TGCGCCAGCAGCCCTTGGACTAGCTCCGAGACCCAGTACTTC. Translated, it gives CASSPWTSSETQYF. The J gene is TRBJ2-5, the V gene TRBV5-1; 8 bases match TRBD2. The CDR3 is 14 residues long. Germline assignment: CDR1 SGHRS and CDR2 YFSETQ. Trimming at V came to 4 bases and at J to 5 bases, leaving 7 bases not matched to a gene.